One and the same sample provided the 14 T cell receptor beta chains below, sequenced in a study of control samples from healthy donors and cancer patients. Libraries were prepared by immunoSEQ multiplex PCR; TCRdb keeps only in-frame clonotypes and omits some of them. The data hold over 85,000 clones, with 80% to 95% observed a single time. Sequenced material: blood. All receptors derive from a woman aged 25 to 39 in good health.

The chain links TRBV29-1 to TRBJ1-2; tentatively, D is TRBD1 (5 bases). The CDR3 extends over 16 amino acids. CDR1 and CDR2 (germline): SQVTM, ANQGSEA. Between the trimmed V and J ends, which lost 6 bases and 0 bases, there was a span of 20 bases. The CDR3 region has the DNA TGCAGCGTCGTTGACAGAGGGCGAGAGACTAACTATGGCTACACCTTC. It encodes CSVVDRGRETNYGYTF.

This clone was counted between two and nine times. CDR3 in DNA: TGTGCCAGCTCCGGAGGGGCCGCGAACACCGGGGAGCTGTTTTTT. Encoded protein: CASSGGAANTGELFF. The chain uses TRBV25-1 and TRBJ2-2; a weak D match, TRBD2 (6 bases). Germline V gene sequence: CDR1 MGHDK, CDR2 SYGVNS. The CDR3 has 15 residues. Trimming left V 8 bases short and J 0 bases short, with 13 bases between.

The chain uses TRBV5-1 and TRBJ1-1; D unclear. The CDR3 sequence is 13 residues long. V was clipped by 4 bases and J by 5 bases, with 12 bases between them. CDR1 is SGHRS, CDR2 YFSETQ, per germline. CDR3 DNA: TGCGCCAGCAGCCCGGTCGTACGTACTGAAGCTTTCTTT. This gives the protein CASSPVVRTEAFF.

The rearrangement uses TRBV5-1 and TRBJ2-6; the match to TRBD1 covers 10 bases. Germline V gene lookup returns CDR1 SGHRS and CDR2 YFSETQ. The CDR3 is 17 amino acids. V trimming: 8 bases; J trimming: 0 bases; junction bases outside the gene matches: 8. CDR3 DNA sequence: TGCGCCAGTACCGGGACAGGGGTCAGCTCTGGGGCCAACGTCCTGACTTTC. It translates to CASTGTGVSSGANVLTF. The complete variable domain, with remaining parts taken from reference TRBV5-1 and TRBJ2-6, reads KAGVTQTPRYLIKTRGQQVTLSCSPISGHRSVSWYQQTPGQGLQFLFEYFSETQRNKGNFPGRFSGRQFSNSRSEMNVSTLELGDSALYLCASTGTGVSSGANVLTFGAGSRLTVL.

V usage is TRBV5-6 and J usage is TRBJ2-1; the match to TRBD2 covers 8 bases. The length of the CDR3 is 17 residues. Germline values: CDR1 SGHDT, CDR2 YYEEEE. After removal of 4 bases from V and 1 base from J, the junction contained 10 bases not matched to a gene. In DNA form, the CDR3 reads TGTGCCAGCAGCCCGATATCTAGCGGGTTTTCCTACAATGAGCAGTTCTTC. Encoded protein: CASSPISSGFSYNEQFF.

The V and J genes are TRBV18 and TRBJ2-3; maybe TRBD2 (6 bases). Trimming pared 5 bases from V and 3 bases from J, leaving 9 bases between. The germline V gene has CDR1 KGHSH and CDR2 LQKENI. The CDR3 contains 13 residues. The CDR3 sequence: CASSTRETDTQYF. CDR3 DNA: TGTGCCAGCTCAACCCGGGAGACAGATACGCAGTATTTT.

The V gene is TRBV5-1, the J gene TRBJ2-5; tentative D call: TRBD1 (6 bases). Germline V lookup: CDR1 SGHRS, CDR2 YFSETQ. This CDR3 spans 14 amino acids. Trimming removed 0 bases from V and 4 bases from J, with 10 bases in between. The CDR3 loop is CASSLVGGGETQYF. CDR3 nucleotides: TGCGCCAGCAGCTTGGTTGGGGGCGGAGAGACCCAGTACTTC.

This chain joins TRBV30 and TRBJ1-5, with D maybe TRBD1 (5 bases). Trimming pared 0 bases from V and 0 bases from J, leaving 9 bases between. Germline CDR1 is GTSNPN and CDR2 is SVGIG (reference sequence). The CDR3 has 15 amino acids. CDR3: CAWSVGTVSNQPQHF. CDR3 in DNA: TGTGCCTGGAGTGTTGGGACGGTTAGCAATCAGCCCCAGCATTTT.

The CDR3 bases are TGTGCCAGCAGCGTAGGAATCTGGGGGGGCTCCAATGAGCAGTTCTTC. It yields the protein CASSVGIWGGSNEQFF. The J gene is TRBJ2-1, the V gene TRBV9; the D gene is possibly TRBD2 (7 bases). Germline-derived CDR1 and CDR2 are SGDLS and YYNGEE. Between the trimmed V and J ends, which lost 0 bases and 6 bases, there was a span of 16 bases. The CDR3 runs 16 residues.

The J gene is TRBJ2-5, the V gene TRBV2; 7 bases are shared with TRBD2. J was trimmed by 5 bases and V by 4 bases; bases with no gene match: 7. This CDR3 has 14 amino acids. Germline V CDR1 and CDR2: SNHLY, FYNNEI. The CDR3 spells CASSGLAEWETQYF. Written as DNA, the CDR3 is TGTGCCAGCAGTGGGCTAGCGGAGTGGGAGACCCAGTACTTC.

This sequence joins TRBV7-9 and TRBJ2-7; the match to TRBD1 covers 7 bases. Germline V CDR1 and CDR2: SEHNR, FQNEAQ (reference sequence). V dropped 6 bases and J dropped 3; count of bases not matched to a gene: 17. The CDR3 spans 17 residues. CDR3 sequence: CASRRYRRDRTFYEQYF. CDR3 DNA sequence: TGTGCCAGCAGGCGCTACCGAAGGGACAGAACATTCTACGAGCAGTACTTC.

The chain recombines TRBV5-1 with TRBJ2-1, with 11 nucleotides matching TRBD2. The CDR3 covers 17 residues. Germline V gene lookup returns CDR1 SGHRS and CDR2 YFSETQ. V shed 1 base, J shed 4 bases, and the junction held 7 bases outside the gene matches. CDR3 sequence reads: CASSLRSSSGGYNEQFF. CDR3 DNA sequence: TGCGCCAGCAGCTTGAGGTCCTCTAGCGGGGGGTACAATGAGCAGTTCTTC.

V is TRBV10-2 and J is TRBJ2-2; TRBD2 matches 14 bases. CDR3 size: 17 residues. The trim removed 5 bases at V and 5 bases at J, leaving 7 bases unmatched. The germline gives CDR1 WSHSY, CDR2 SAAADI. The CDR3: CASSLTSGGAGTGELFF. CDR3 DNA sequence: TGCGCCAGCAGTCTGACTAGCGGGGGGGCCGGGACCGGGGAGCTGTTTTTT.

The rearrangement joins TRBV6-5 to TRBJ2-1; the match to TRBD2 covers 10 bases. The CDR3 totals 16 residues. Germline trimming cut 0 bases from V and 8 bases from J; bases unmatched to any gene: 7. The germline V gene has CDR1 MNHEY and CDR2 SVGAGI. The CDR3 coding sequence is TGTGCCAGCAGTTACTCGATTGGACTAGCGGAGGATGAGCAGTTCTTC. Translated: CASSYSIGLAEDEQFF.